A single sample gave rise to the 15 T cell receptor beta chains below, sequenced in a study of cytomegalovirus exposure and HLA in healthy donors. Primers included in the PCR were 60 Vbeta and 13 Jbeta primers. Data came from immunoSEQ multiplex PCR; TCRdb stores just in-frame clones and leaves some out. The sample records around 100,000 clones, approximately 73% being singletons. The sequenced sample was PBMCs. The receptors stem from a woman in her late teens or twenties in good health and CMV-seropositive.

This clone occurred a few times. The V call is TRBV7-2, the J call TRBJ2-7, with 10 nucleotides matching TRBD1. The germline gives CDR1 SGHTA, CDR2 FQGNSA. CDR3 length: 14 residues. Unmatched junction bases numbered 6, after V lost 4 bases and J lost 6 bases. The CDR3 DNA sequence: TGTGCCAGCAGCTACGACAGGGGGCCCGTCGAGCAGTACTTC. Translation: CASSYDRGPVEQYF.

This clone turned up a few times. The CDR3 sequence: CASSEIGTKDEQYF. The CDR3 DNA sequence: TGTGCCAGCAGTGAGATCGGGACAAAGGACGAGCAGTACTTC. This rearrangement joins TRBV2 to TRBJ2-7; maybe TRBD1 (6 bases). CDR1 is SNHLY and CDR2 is FYNNEI in the germline V gene. V was trimmed by 3 bases and J by 5 bases, leaving 14 bases between them. The CDR3 has 14 residues.

The chain has TRBV7-6 and TRBJ2-7, with 9 bases lining up with TRBD2. V was clipped by 4 bases and J by 2 bases; unmatched bases: 3. The CDR3 is 14 amino acids. Germline CDR1 SGHVS, CDR2 FNYEAQ. The CDR3 here is CASSSAGGTYEQYF. Written as DNA, the CDR3 is TGTGCCAGCAGCTCAGCGGGAGGCACCTACGAGCAGTACTTC. Using reference TRBV7-6 and TRBJ2-7 for the parts outside the CDR3, the full variable domain is GAGVSQSPRYKVTKRGQDVALRCDPISGHVSLYWYRQALGQGPEFLTYFNYEAQQDKSGLPNDRFSAERPEGSISTLTIQRTEQRDSAMYRCASSSAGGTYEQYFGPGTRLTVT.

The chain recombines TRBV2 with TRBJ2-5, with 10 bases identical to TRBD1. From germline, CDR1 is SNHLY and CDR2 FYNNEI. Losses at the gene ends were 6 bases for V and 4 bases for J; bases not matched to a gene: 5. CDR3 length equals 14 residues. CDR3 residues: CASRLTGGGETQYF. The CDR3 DNA reads as TGTGCCAGCAGACTGACAGGGGGCGGAGAGACCCAGTACTTC.

The rearrangement uses TRBV6-5 and TRBJ1-2; D is perhaps TRBD1 (6 bases). Trimming stripped 5 bases from V and 9 bases from J, with 13 bases between. CDR3 length: 12 residues. Germline CDR1 reads MNHEY; CDR2 reads SVGAGI. This CDR3 is CASSGPGASYTF. CDR3 coding DNA: TGTGCCAGCAGTGGACCAGGGGCCAGCTACACCTTC.

This clone was recorded once. The rearrangement joins TRBV10-3 to TRBJ1-6; a weak D match, TRBD1 (5 bases). The CDR3 totals 18 residues. Trimming removed 0 bases at V and 0 bases at J, with 12 bases between. Germline V gene sequence: CDR1 ENHRY, CDR2 SYGVKD. CDR3 DNA sequence: TGTGCCATCAGTGAGTCGACTCGGGGGAGCTCCTATAATTCACCCCTCCACTTT. Translated: CAISESTRGSSYNSPLHF.

The chain employs TRBV7-9 and TRBJ1-5; 9 bases fit TRBD1. V lost 3 bases and J lost 5; bases outside the gene matches: 11. Germline CDR1 reads SEHNR; CDR2 reads FQNEAQ (reference sequence). The CDR3 loop spans 17 amino acids. As DNA, the CDR3 is TGTGCCAGCAGCTTTAGCTCCGGGACAGGGACAGATCAGCCCCAGCATTTT. Amino acids: CASSFSSGTGTDQPQHF.

This clone has just one count. The J gene is TRBJ1-4, the V gene TRBV27, with D maybe TRBD1 (6 bases). This CDR3 has 15 amino acids. V was trimmed by 6 bases and J by 8 bases, leaving 19 bases between them. CDR1 MNHEY and CDR2 SMNVEV come from the germline V gene (reference sequence). This CDR3 is CASSGEKGQLEKLFF. The DNA of the CDR3 is TGTGCCAGCAGCGGAGAGAAAGGACAGCTCGAAAAACTGTTTTTT.

The V gene is TRBV19, the J gene TRBJ2-1; possibly TRBD2 for D (6 bases). The CDR3 length is 13 residues. Looked up from germline, CDR1 is LNHDA and CDR2 is SQIVND (reference sequence). Deletions cut 3 bases from V and 9 bases from J, with 12 bases between. CDR3 bases: TGTGCCAGTAGTATCGATTTCGGGGGTGAGCAGTTCTTC. As protein: CASSIDFGGEQFF.

V usage is TRBV27 and J usage is TRBJ2-7; possible D gene TRBD2, 5 bases. V was cut by 3 bases and J by 9 bases, with 15 bases left in between. The CDR3 is made up of 13 amino acids. The germline V gene has CDR1 MNHEY and CDR2 SMNVEV (reference sequence). CDR3 in amino acids: CASSLKLVSAQYF. The DNA for the CDR3 is TGTGCCAGCAGTTTGAAACTAGTCAGCGCGCAGTACTTC.

This clone has only one observation. The chain is built from TRBV5-6 and TRBJ1-4, with 10 bases lining up with TRBD1. The junction had 6 bases not matched to a gene; V was cut back by 0 bases and J by 4 bases. Germline V gene sequence: CDR1 SGHDT, CDR2 YYEEEE. The CDR3 consists of 17 residues. The CDR3 bases are TGTGCCAGCAGCTTGGAACCGACAGGGGGCTATAATGAAAAACTGTTTTTT. Amino acids: CASSLEPTGGYNEKLFF.

The rearrangement links TRBV14 to TRBJ1-1; D remains ambiguous. Trimming took 4 bases from V and 5 from J, leaving 11 bases between them. Germline assignment: CDR1 SGHDN and CDR2 FVKESK. CDR3 size: 13 residues. CDR3 coding DNA: TGTGCCAGCAGCCCGGCGAGGTGGACTGAAGCTTTCTTT. Translating it yields CASSPARWTEAFF.

This sequence joins TRBV12-5 and TRBJ2-5; 10 bases are shared with TRBD1. The CDR3 is made up of 14 amino acids. The V gene end was trimmed by 4 bases and the J gene end by 7 bases; junction bases not matched to a gene: 6. Germline V gene lookup returns CDR1 LGHNT and CDR2 FRNRAP. Here the CDR3 DNA reads TGTGCTAGTGGTTCCGGGACAGGGGATGGGACCCAGTACTTC. Translating gives CASGSGTGDGTQYF.

The sample holds a few counts of this clone. The chain couples TRBV7-9 to TRBJ1-3; tentative D call: TRBD1 (5 bases). This CDR3 contains 13 residues. Germline CDR1 SEHNR, CDR2 FQNEAQ (reference sequence). Trimming took off 6 bases at V and 7 bases at J, with 13 bases between the two ends. The CDR3 is CASSLAGGNTIYF. CDR3 sequence (DNA): TGTGCCAGCAGTTTGGCCGGGGGGAACACCATATATTTT. Full variable domain (outside the CDR3, taken from reference TRBV7-9 and TRBJ1-3): DTGVSQNPRHKITKRGQNVTFRCDPISEHNRLYWYRQTLGQGPEFLTYFQNEAQLEKSRLLSDRFSAERPKGSFSTLEIQRTEQGDSAMYLCASSLAGGNTIYFGEGSWLTVV.

This chain uses TRBV5-1 with TRBJ2-3, with 14 bases that match TRBD2. CDR3 length: 15 residues. The V gene's germline CDR1 is SGHRS and CDR2 YFSETQ. With V trimmed by 0 bases and J by 9 bases, 3 bases remained unmatched. The CDR3 region is CASSLDGTSGGTQYF. The CDR3 coding sequence is TGCGCCAGCAGCTTGGATGGGACTAGCGGGGGCACGCAGTATTTT.